This T cell receptor beta chain comes out of a study of blood T cell repertoires in COVID-19. This clone was recorded a few times. Within the sample, other DNA sequences also encode this same CDR3. This CDR3 has 12 amino acids. Germline-derived CDR1 and CDR2 are MNHEY and SMNVEV (reference sequence). Trimming took 3 bases from V and 2 from J, leaving 3 bases between them. Assay used: immunoSEQ multiplex PCR; TCRdb lists only in-frame clones, some missing. This repertoire shows 6,500 to 8,500 clones, around 79% found once; its top ten account for 15% to 20%. This receptor was taken from a human donor in a cohort sampled during active COVID-19. The genes are TRBV27 and TRBJ2-3; D call uncertain. Sequencing input: peripheral blood. In nucleotides, the CDR3 is TGTGCCAGCAGTTTTAACACAGATACGCAGTATTTT. It specifies CASSFNTDTQYF.